This T cell receptor beta chain is drawn from a study of blood T cell repertoires in COVID-19. J lost 3 bases, V lost 8 bases, and 7 bases had no gene match. Germline V gene lookup returns CDR1 MNHEY and CDR2 SVGAGI. This CDR3 region has 15 residues. Clones were read by immunoSEQ multiplex PCR, and TCRdb kept only the in-frame ones, dropping some. The sample contains over 250,000 clones, approximately 90% of which appear only once. The sequence was obtained from a woman aged 60-70 years in a cohort exposed to, infected with or recovered from COVID-19 (not recorded which). J is TRBJ1-3 and V is TRBV6-5; 10 nucleotides match TRBD1. Sequenced: PBMCs or T cells enriched from blood (not recorded which). CDR3 sequence reads: CASGLGTGVGNTIYF. The CDR3 coding sequence is TGTGCCAGCGGCCTAGGGACAGGGGTTGGAAACACCATATATTTT.